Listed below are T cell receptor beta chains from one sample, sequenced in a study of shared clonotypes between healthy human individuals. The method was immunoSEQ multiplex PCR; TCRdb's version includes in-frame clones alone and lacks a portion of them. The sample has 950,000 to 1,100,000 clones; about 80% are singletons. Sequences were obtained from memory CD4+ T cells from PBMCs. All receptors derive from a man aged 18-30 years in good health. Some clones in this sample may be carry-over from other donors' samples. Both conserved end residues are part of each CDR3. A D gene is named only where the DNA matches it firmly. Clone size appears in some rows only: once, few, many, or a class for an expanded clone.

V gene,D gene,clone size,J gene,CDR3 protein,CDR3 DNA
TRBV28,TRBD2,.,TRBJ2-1,CASSLAGGVHEQFF,TGTGCCAGCAGTTTGGCGGGAGGGGTTCATGAGCAGTTCTTC
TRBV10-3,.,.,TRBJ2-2,CAISDTANTGELFF,TGTGCCATCAGTGATACAGCCAACACCGGGGAGCTGTTTTTT
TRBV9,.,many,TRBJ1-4,CASSQTSGGKLFF,TGTGCCAGCAGCCAAACCAGCGGGGGGAAACTGTTTTTT
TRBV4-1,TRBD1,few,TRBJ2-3,CASSQDWGQGADTQYF,TGCGCCAGCAGCCAAGATTGGGGACAGGGGGCAGATACGCAGTATTTT
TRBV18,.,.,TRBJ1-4,CASSDRNEKLFF,TGTGCCAGCTCTGACAGGAATGAAAAACTGTTTTTT
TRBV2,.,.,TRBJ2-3,CASSEALRDTQYF,TGTGCCAGCAGTGAAGCGCTTAGGGATACGCAGTATTTT
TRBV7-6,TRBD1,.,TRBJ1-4,CASSLAAQGSEKLFF,TGTGCCAGCAGCTTGGCGGCACAGGGGTCAGAAAAACTGTTTTTT
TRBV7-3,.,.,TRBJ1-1,CASSSGQTEEAFF,TGTGCCAGCAGCTCCGGACAGACCGAAGAAGCTTTCTTT
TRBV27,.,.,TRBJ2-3,CASNQQNTDTQYF,TGTGCCAGTAATCAGCAGAACACAGATACGCAGTATTTT
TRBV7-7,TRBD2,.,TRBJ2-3,CASSPRLGGRSTDTQYF,TGTGCCAGCAGCCCGCGGCTGGGCGGGAGAAGCACAGATACGCAGTATTTT
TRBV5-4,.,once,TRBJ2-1,CASSVSGPWNEQFF,TGTGCCAGCAGCGTTTCGGGCCCGTGGAATGAGCAGTTCTTC
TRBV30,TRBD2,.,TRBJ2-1,CAWRGGLAEVRGYNEQFF,TGTGCCTGGAGGGGGGGACTAGCGGAAGTCCGAGGCTACAATGAGCAGTTCTTC
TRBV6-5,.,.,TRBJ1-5,CASSGDRGGNQPQHF,TGTGCCAGCAGTGGCGACAGAGGCGGCAATCAGCCCCAGCATTTT
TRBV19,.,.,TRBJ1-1,CASSPGMNTEAFF,TGTGCCAGTAGCCCCGGGATGAACACTGAAGCTTTCTTT
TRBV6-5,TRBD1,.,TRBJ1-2,CASRRRGQGAAGYTF,TGTGCCAGCAGAAGACGTGGACAGGGGGCAGCCGGCTACACCTTC
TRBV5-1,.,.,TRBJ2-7,CASSVYRESEQYF,TGCGCCAGCAGCGTCTACAGGGAGAGCGAGCAGTACTTC
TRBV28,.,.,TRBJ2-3,CASRGEARADTQYF,TGTGCCAGCCGAGGGGAGGCACGTGCAGATACGCAGTATTTT
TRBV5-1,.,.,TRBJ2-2,CASSRGTVNTGELFF,TGCGCCAGCAGCCGCGGGACAGTGAACACCGGGGAGCTGTTTTTT
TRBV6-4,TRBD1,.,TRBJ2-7,CASSVRTGGGYEQYF,TGTGCCAGCAGTGTCCGGACAGGGGGAGGATACGAGCAGTACTTC
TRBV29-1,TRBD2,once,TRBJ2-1,CSVGTSGGSYNEQFF,TGCAGCGTAGGGACTAGCGGAGGCTCCTACAATGAGCAGTTCTTC
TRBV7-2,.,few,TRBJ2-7,CASSLGHKQYF,TGTGCCAGCAGCTTAGGGCACAAGCAGTACTTC
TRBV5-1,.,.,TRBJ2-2,CASSQAEITGELFF,TGCGCCAGCAGCCAAGCGGAAATAACCGGGGAGCTGTTTTTT